The entry below describes one T cell receptor beta chain. The time point denotes: after dendritic cell vaccination, including at tumor progression/relapse. Selection required adequate fresh-frozen tumor tissue plus more than two years' survival data. The sample belongs to a study of glioma-infiltrating T cells after dendritic cell vaccination. Study at large: Dendritic cell vaccine was injected intradermally three times, biweekly.

The protocol was immunoSEQ multiplex PCR, while the TCRdb copy is restricted to in-frame clones and leaves out a portion. Of tens of thousands of clones listed, over 75% are singletons. CDR1 LGHNT and CDR2 FRNRAP come from the germline V gene. Trimming took 4 bases from V and 3 from J, leaving 12 bases between them. The CDR3 totals 14 residues. This rearrangement joins TRBV12-5 to TRBJ1-1, with D perhaps TRBD1 (6 bases). The sample here was blood, taken after dendritic cell vaccination. The receptor's source is a human donor with glioblastoma. Written as DNA, the CDR3 is TGTGCTAGTGGTTCCCTACAGGGAGACACTGAAGCTTTCTTT. Translation: CASGSLQGDTEAFF.